This T cell receptor (beta chain) was recovered during a study of beta chain features in type 1 diabetes. Of note for this clone: Antigen unknown.

Findings of the study overall: Sequencing of cDNA might inflate the share of cells that strongly express TCR. Insertion counts at VDJ junctions were lower in type 1 diabetes patients, who also showed more deletions there. Patients with Type 1 diabetes showed moderately but significantly shorter TCRB CDR3s in all four CD4+ subsets.

Expressed TCRB transcripts were sequenced, since all the RNA that had been isolated was reverse transcribed. Here immunoSEQ multiplex PCR was the method, and the copy in TCRdb shows in-frame clones only, minus some. Of about 410,000 clones in the sample, about 15% are singletons; the top ten hold 0.035% to 0.045%. The sequencing input was naive CD4+ T cells from blood. The origin of this receptor is a man under 40 in good health.

The CDR3 reads CASSLIGSPGANEQFF. As DNA, the CDR3 is TGTGCCAGCAGCTTAATCGGTTCCCCAGGGGCCAATGAGCAGTTCTTC. V gene TRBV7-3 combines with J gene TRBJ2-1, with a weak D call TRBD1 (6 bases). V was pared by 1 base and J by 6 bases, with 16 bases between. The CDR3 has 16 residues. CDR1 and CDR2 from the germline V gene are SGHTA and FQGTGA.